The clone carrying this T cell receptor beta chain has more than one count but fewer than ten. Its cognate antigen is unknown. These data belong to a study of T cell repertoires in cytomegalovirus infection. TCRdb independently ran MiXCR on the reads; one entry per CDR3 protein. The sample consists of hundreds of thousands of distinct CDR3 sequences, approximately 29% of them appearing once. Looked up from germline, CDR1 is SGHTA and CDR2 is FQGTGA. Germline trimming cut 6 bases from V and 1 base from J; bases unmatched to any gene: 11. The CDR3 consists of 17 residues. This TCR was recovered from a human donor in good health (CMV status not recorded). Some clones in this sample may be carry-over from other donors' samples. The chain joins TRBV7-3 to TRBJ2-2; the match to TRBD1 covers 7 bases. The sequenced sample was cultured CD8+ T cells from PBMCs, obtained from culture after CMV antigen stimulation. CDR3 loop: CASSPSPGTENTGELFF. CDR3 DNA: TGTGCCAGCAGTCCTTCCCCTGGGACAGAGAACACCGGGGAGCTGTTTTTT. Complete variable domain (other parts from reference TRBV7-3 and TRBJ2-2): GAGVSQTPSNKVTEKGKYVELRCDPISGHTALYWYRQSLGQGPEFLIYFQGTGAADDSGLPNDRFFAVRPEGSVSTLKIQRTERGDSAVYLCASSPSPGTENTGELFFGEGSRLTVL.